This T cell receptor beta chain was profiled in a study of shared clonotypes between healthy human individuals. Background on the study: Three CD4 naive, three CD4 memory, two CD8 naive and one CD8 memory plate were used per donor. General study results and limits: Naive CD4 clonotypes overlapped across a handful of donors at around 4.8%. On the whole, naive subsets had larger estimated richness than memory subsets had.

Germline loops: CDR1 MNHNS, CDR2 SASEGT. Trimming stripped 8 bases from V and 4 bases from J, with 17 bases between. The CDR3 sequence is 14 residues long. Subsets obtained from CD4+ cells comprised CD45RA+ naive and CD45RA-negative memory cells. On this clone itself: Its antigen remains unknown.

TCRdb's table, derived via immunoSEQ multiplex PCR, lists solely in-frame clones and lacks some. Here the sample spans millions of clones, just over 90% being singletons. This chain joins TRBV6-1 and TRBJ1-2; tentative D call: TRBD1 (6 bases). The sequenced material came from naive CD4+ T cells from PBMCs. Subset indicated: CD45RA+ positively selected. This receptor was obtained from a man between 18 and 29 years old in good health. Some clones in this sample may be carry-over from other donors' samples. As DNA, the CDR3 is TGTGCCAGCCGGGGGGCAGGGTCGGTCTATGGCTACACCTTC. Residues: CASRGAGSVYGYTF.